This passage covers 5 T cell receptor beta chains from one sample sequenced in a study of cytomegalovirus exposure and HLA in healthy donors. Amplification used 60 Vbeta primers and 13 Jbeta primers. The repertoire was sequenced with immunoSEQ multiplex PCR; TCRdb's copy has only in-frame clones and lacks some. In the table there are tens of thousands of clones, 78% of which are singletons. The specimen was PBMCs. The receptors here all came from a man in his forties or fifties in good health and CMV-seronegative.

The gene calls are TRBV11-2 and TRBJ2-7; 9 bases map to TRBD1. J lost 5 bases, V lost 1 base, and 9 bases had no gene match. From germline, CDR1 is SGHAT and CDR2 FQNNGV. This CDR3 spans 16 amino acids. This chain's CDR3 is CASSLARDRVFHEQYF. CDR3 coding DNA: TGTGCCAGCAGCTTAGCCCGGGACAGGGTTTTCCACGAGCAGTACTTC.

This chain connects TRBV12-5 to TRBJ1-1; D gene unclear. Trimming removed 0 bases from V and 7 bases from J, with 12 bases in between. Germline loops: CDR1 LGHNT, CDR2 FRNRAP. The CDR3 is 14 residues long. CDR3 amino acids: CASGLVPGVDEAFF. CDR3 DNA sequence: TGTGCTAGTGGTTTGGTCCCTGGAGTGGATGAAGCTTTCTTT.

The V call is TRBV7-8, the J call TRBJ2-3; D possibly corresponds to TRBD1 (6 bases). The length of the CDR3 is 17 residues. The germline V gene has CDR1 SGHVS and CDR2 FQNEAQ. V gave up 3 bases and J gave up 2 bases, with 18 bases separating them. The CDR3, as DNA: TGTGCCAGCAGCTTTCACAGGGAACGGGATGACACAGATACGCAGTATTTT. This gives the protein CASSFHRERDDTDTQYF.

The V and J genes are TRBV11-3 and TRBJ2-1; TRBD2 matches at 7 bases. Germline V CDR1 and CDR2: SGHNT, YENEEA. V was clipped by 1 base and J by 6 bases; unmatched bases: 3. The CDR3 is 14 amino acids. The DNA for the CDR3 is TGTGCCAGCAGCTTAGGCGGGAGAATCAATGAGCAGTTCTTC. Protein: CASSLGGRINEQFF. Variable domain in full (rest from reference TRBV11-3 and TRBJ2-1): EAGVVQSPRYKIIEKKQPVAFWCNPISGHNTLYWYLQNLGQGPELLIRYENEEAVDDSQLPKDRFSAERLKGVDSTLKIQPAELGDSAVYLCASSLGGRINEQFFGPGTRLTVL.

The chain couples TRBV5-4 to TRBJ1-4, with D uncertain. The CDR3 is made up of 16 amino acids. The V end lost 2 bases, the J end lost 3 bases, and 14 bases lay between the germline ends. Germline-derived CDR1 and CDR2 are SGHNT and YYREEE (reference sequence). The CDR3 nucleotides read TGTGCCAGCAGCTTCGGCTCATCCGGGGCTAATGAAAAACTGTTTTTT. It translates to CASSFGSSGANEKLFF.